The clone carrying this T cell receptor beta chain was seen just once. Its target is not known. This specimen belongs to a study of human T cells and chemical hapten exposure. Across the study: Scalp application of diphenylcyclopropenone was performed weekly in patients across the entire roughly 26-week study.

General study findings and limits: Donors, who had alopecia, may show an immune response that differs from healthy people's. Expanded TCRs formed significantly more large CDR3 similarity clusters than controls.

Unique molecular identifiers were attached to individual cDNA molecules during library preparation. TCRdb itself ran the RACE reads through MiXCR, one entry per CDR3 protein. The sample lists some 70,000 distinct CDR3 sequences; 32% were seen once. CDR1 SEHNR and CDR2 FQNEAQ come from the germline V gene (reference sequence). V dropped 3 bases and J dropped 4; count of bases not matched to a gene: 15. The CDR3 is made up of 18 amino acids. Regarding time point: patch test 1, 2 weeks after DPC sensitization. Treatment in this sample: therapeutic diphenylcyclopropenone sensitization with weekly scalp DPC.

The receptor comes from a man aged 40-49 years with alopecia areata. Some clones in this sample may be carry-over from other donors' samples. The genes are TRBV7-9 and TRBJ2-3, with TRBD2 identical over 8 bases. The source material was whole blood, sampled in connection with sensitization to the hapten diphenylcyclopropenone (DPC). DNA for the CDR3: TGTGCCAGCAGCTTGCCCGGGGGACGAGCGGGAGAGCCAGATACGCAGTATTTT. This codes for CASSLPGGRAGEPDTQYF.